The 4 T cell receptor beta chains presented below share a single source sample, sequenced in a study of cytomegalovirus exposure and HLA in healthy donors. The PCR made use of 60 Vbeta and 13 Jbeta primers. Clones were sequenced by immunoSEQ multiplex PCR, and TCRdb holds only the in-frame ones, with some missing. The sample yields approximately 200,000 clones, 70% to 90% seen once. Sequencing input: PBMCs. The source is a human donor in good health.

This clone was counted a single time. V gene TRBV27 combines with J gene TRBJ2-3; D ambiguous. The germline gives CDR1 MNHEY, CDR2 SMNVEV (reference sequence). The germline V and J ends were trimmed by 8 bases and 6 bases, with 21 bases remaining between them. The CDR3 has 15 residues. As DNA, the CDR3 is TGTGCCAGCTCCCCTAGGCCCAGTTCCTCTGATACGCAGTATTTT. It codes for CASSPRPSSSDTQYF.

The chain uses TRBV6-5 and TRBJ2-1; TRBD2 aligns across 10 bases. The V segment lost 6 bases and the J segment 9 bases; nucleotides outside the gene matches: 8. Looked up from germline, CDR1 is MNHEY and CDR2 is SVGAGI. The CDR3 runs 14 residues. CDR3 region: CASRSGTSVSEQFF. The CDR3 nucleotides read TGTGCCAGCAGGTCCGGGACTAGCGTATCTGAGCAGTTCTTC.

The V call is TRBV5-5, the J call TRBJ2-1; 10 bases agree with TRBD2. Germline assignment: CDR1 SGHKS and CDR2 YYEKEE (reference sequence). V lost 4 bases to trimming and J lost 3 bases; unmatched junction nucleotides: 4. The CDR3 has 15 residues. CDR3 sequence: CASSPGLAIYNEQFF. CDR3 sequence (DNA): TGTGCCAGCAGCCCGGGACTAGCGATCTACAATGAGCAGTTCTTC.

V usage is TRBV5-1 and J usage is TRBJ1-2; TRBD1 aligns across 9 bases. The germline V gene has CDR1 SGHRS and CDR2 YFSETQ. After removal of 3 bases from V and 6 bases from J, the junction contained 12 bases not matched to a gene. There are 16 residues in the CDR3. DNA for the CDR3: TGCGCCAGCAGCTCTGCCCCACCGGGACAGGGAGATGGCTACACCTTC. Residues: CASSSAPPGQGDGYTF.